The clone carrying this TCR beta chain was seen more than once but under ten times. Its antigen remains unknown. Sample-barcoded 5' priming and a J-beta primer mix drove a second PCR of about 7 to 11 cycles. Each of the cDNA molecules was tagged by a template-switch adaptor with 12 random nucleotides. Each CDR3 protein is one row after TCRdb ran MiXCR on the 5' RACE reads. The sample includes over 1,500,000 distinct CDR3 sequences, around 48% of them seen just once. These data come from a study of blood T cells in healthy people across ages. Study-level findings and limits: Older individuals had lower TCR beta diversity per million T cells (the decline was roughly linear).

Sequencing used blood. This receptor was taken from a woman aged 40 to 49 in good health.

The CDR3 DNA follows: TGCAGTGCTAGAATGTGGGGCTCTGAGCAGTTCTTC. Translation gives CSARMWGSEQFF. The chain is built from TRBV20-1 and TRBJ2-1, with D maybe TRBD1 (5 bases). Germline CDR1 and CDR2: DFQATT and SNEGSKA (reference sequence). Trimming shortened V by 2 bases and J by 9 bases, and 11 bases separated the two germline ends. CDR3 length: 12 residues.